This entry lists 13 T cell receptor beta chains sequenced from one sample in a study of blood T cell repertoires in COVID-19 (dated by TCRdb to 2020 to 2022). Library generation was performed with the immunoSEQ multiplex PCR assay. Entries here come from immuneACCESS through TCRdb and include only in-frame sequences with V and J called. Some clones fail to appear in such tables; in the studies checked, an unresolved V gene covers under half of the shortfall, and the cause of the remainder is unknown. A total of some 350,000 clones appear in this sample, about 88% of them only once. Of the sample, just under 7.5% is held by the ten largest clones. Input material: peripheral blood. The receptor source for this set is an older woman with COVID-19, enrolled during active disease.

CDR3 protein: CATDRVQETQYF. The CDR3 DNA reads TGTGCCACCGACAGGGTCCAAGAGACCCAGTACTTC. V usage is TRBV6-5 and J usage is TRBJ2-5; 7 bases agree with TRBD1. From germline, CDR1 is MNHEY and CDR2 SVGAGI. There are 12 residues in the CDR3. V lost 10 bases to trimming and J lost 1 base; unmatched junction nucleotides: 3.

V and J are TRBV12-5 and TRBJ2-3, with no clear D. Germline CDR1 LGHNT, CDR2 FRNRAP. The CDR3 extends over 16 amino acids. V dropped 2 bases and J dropped 0 bases, with 12 bases sitting between them. CDR3 bases: TGTGCTAGTGGTTTGATAGTATCCAAGAGCACAGATACGCAGTATTTT. Translating it yields CASGLIVSKSTDTQYF. Based on the CDR3 plus reference TRBV12-5 and TRBJ2-3, the full variable domain is DARVTQTPRHKVTEMGQEVTMRCQPILGHNTVFWYRQTMMQGLELLAYFRNRAPLDDSGMPKDRFSAEMPDATLATLKIQPSEPRDSAVYFCASGLIVSKSTDTQYFGPGTRLTVL.

This chain connects TRBV5-8 to TRBJ2-7; a weak D match, TRBD2 (5 bases). The germline V gene encodes CDR1 SGHTS and CDR2 YDEGEE. V gave up 4 bases and J gave up 7 bases, with 18 bases separating them. This CDR3 spans 14 amino acids. The CDR3 reads CASSRIRPEGEQYF. The CDR3, as DNA: TGTGCCAGCAGCCGCATAAGACCAGAGGGAGAGCAGTACTTC.

This chain joins TRBV11-2 and TRBJ1-4; 7 bases are a match to TRBD1. The CDR3 loop spans 15 amino acids. Germline V gene lookup returns CDR1 SGHAT and CDR2 FQNNGV. The V gene end was trimmed by 5 bases and the J gene end by 7 bases; junction bases not matched to a gene: 10. CDR3 sequence (DNA): TGTGCCAGCAGCCTCAACACAGGGGTTGGTGAAAAACTGTTTTTT. This codes for CASSLNTGVGEKLFF. The full variable domain, with the rest looked up from reference TRBV11-2 and TRBJ1-4, is EAGVAQSPRYKIIEKRQSVAFWCNPISGHATLYWYQQILGQGPKLLIQFQNNGVVDDSQLPKDRFSAERLKGVDSTLKIQPAKLEDSAVYLCASSLNTGVGEKLFFGSGTQLSVL.

The chain is built from TRBV11-2 and TRBJ2-7; 10 bases agree with TRBD2. From germline, CDR1 is SGHAT and CDR2 FQNNGV. V lost 6 bases to trimming and J lost 6 bases; unmatched junction nucleotides: 8. The CDR3 loop spans 14 amino acids. CDR3 nucleotide sequence: TGTGCCAGCAGGCGAGCGGGGGGGCGCCGCGAGCAGTACTTC. Translated: CASRRAGGRREQYF.

This chain links TRBV6-1 with TRBJ2-4; D might be TRBD2 (5 bases). Trimming shortened V by 2 bases and J by 14 bases, and 16 bases separated the two germline ends. Germline lookup yields CDR1 MNHNS and CDR2 SASEGT. The CDR3 runs 13 residues. The CDR3 sequence: CASSESDQDGEYF. The CDR3 coding sequence is TGTGCCAGCAGTGAAAGCGACCAGGACGGGGAGTACTTC.

V is TRBV30 and J is TRBJ1-2, with TRBD1 matching 10 bases. Trimming at V came to 3 bases and at J to 1 base, leaving 2 bases not matched to a gene. The CDR3 is 14 residues long. The germline CDR1 and CDR2 sequences are GTSNPN and SVGIG (reference sequence). The CDR3 loop reads CAWRGDRGNYGYTF. Written as DNA, the CDR3 is TGTGCCTGGAGAGGGGACAGGGGTAACTATGGCTACACCTTC.

The rearrangement joins TRBV9 to TRBJ2-3; D may be TRBD2 (5 bases). Trimming cost V 3 bases and J 0 bases, with 14 bases left between them. This CDR3 has 16 amino acids. Germline V lookup: CDR1 SGDLS, CDR2 YYNGEE. The CDR3 spells CASSAWGALSTDTQYF. In DNA, the CDR3 is TGTGCCAGCAGCGCTTGGGGAGCGCTCAGCACAGATACGCAGTATTTT. Supplemented by reference TRBV9 and TRBJ2-3, the full variable domain reads DSGVTQTPKHLITATGQRVTLRCSPRSGDLSVYWYQQSLDQGLQFLIQYYNGEERAKGNILERFSAQQFPDLHSELNLSSLELGDSALYFCASSAWGALSTDTQYFGPGTRLTVL.

J is TRBJ1-2 and V is TRBV18; D gene unclear. V shed 6 bases and J shed 4 bases, with 18 bases lying between them. Germline assignment: CDR1 KGHSH and CDR2 LQKENI. This CDR3 spans 15 amino acids. The CDR3, as DNA: TGTGCCAGCTCGGCCCCGGAACAGAGTATCTATGGCTACACCTTC. Translation gives CASSAPEQSIYGYTF.

The chain carries TRBV6-5 and TRBJ2-5; D is perhaps TRBD1 (5 bases). Germline lookup yields CDR1 MNHEY and CDR2 SVGAGI. The CDR3 length is 14 residues. Trimming took 4 bases from V and 5 from J, leaving 14 bases between them. DNA of the CDR3: TGTGCCAGCAGTTTTCGGACAAGAACGGAGACCCAGTACTTC. It codes for CASSFRTRTETQYF.

The count of this clone is one. This chain joins TRBV24-1 and TRBJ1-5; no definite D call. Germline CDR1 reads KGHDR; CDR2 reads SFDVKD. V shed 6 bases and J shed 1 base, with 9 bases lying between them. The CDR3 consists of 14 residues. CDR3 coding DNA: TGTGCCACCAGTATTAGCGGGAGCAATCAGCCCCAGCATTTT. It yields the protein CATSISGSNQPQHF.

The rearrangement links TRBV4-1 to TRBJ2-2, with 7 bases fitting TRBD2. J lost 5 bases, V lost 1 base, and 7 bases had no gene match. This CDR3 has 16 amino acids. Germline-derived CDR1 and CDR2 are MGHRA and YSYEKL. CDR3 DNA: TGCGCCAGCAGCCAAGGGGGCGGGGGTTTAACCGGGGAGCTGTTTTTT. It codes for CASSQGGGGLTGELFF.

The chain has TRBV18 and TRBJ2-6; weak D call: TRBD1 (5 bases). V lost 3 bases to trimming and J lost 0 bases, with 9 bases between them. Per germline, CDR1 KGHSH and CDR2 LQKENI. The CDR3 covers 16 residues. The CDR3 region has the DNA TGTGCCAGCTCACCGGTCGGACACTCTGGGGCCAACGTCCTGACTTTC. Protein product: CASSPVGHSGANVLTF. Combining the CDR3 with reference TRBV18 and TRBJ2-6 gives the whole variable domain NAGVMQNPRHLVRRRGQEARLRCSPMKGHSHVYWYRQLPEEGLKFMVYLQKENIIDESGMPKERFSAEFPKEGPSILRIQQVVRGDSAAYFCASSPVGHSGANVLTFGAGSRLTVL.